Listed below are T cell receptor beta chains from one sample, sequenced in a study of graft-versus-host responses after intestinal transplantation. Profiled with immunoSEQ multiplex PCR; TCRdb holds only in-frame clones, not every one. The data contain 90,000 to 150,000 clones, roughly 96% of them singletons. The antigens these receptors bind are not known. Sequenced material: unstimulated CD8+ T cells sorted from spleen or lymph node cells, taken before intestinal transplant. These receptors were obtained from a human donor who received an intestinal transplant. Both conserved end residues are part of each CDR3. Fields, in order: V gene, clone size, J gene, D gene, CDR3 protein, CDR3 DNA. The D gene is left open where the match is weak. Size is omitted from some rows. Given values are once, few, many or a class for expanded clones.

v_call: TRBV6-6; clone_size: -; j_call: TRBJ2-3; d_call: TRBD1; cdr3_aa: CASSGQTTDTQYF; cdr3_nt: TGTGCCAGCTCGGGACAGACCACAGATACGCAGTATTTT
v_call: TRBV29-1; clone_size: -; j_call: TRBJ1-2; d_call: TRBD1; cdr3_aa: CSVRGQTYGYTF; cdr3_nt: TGCAGCGTGAGGGGACAGACCTATGGCTACACCTTC
v_call: TRBV5-1; clone_size: -; j_call: TRBJ2-7; d_call: TRBD1; cdr3_aa: CASSEDRAYEQYF; cdr3_nt: TGCGCCAGCAGTGAGGACAGGGCCTACGAGCAGTACTTC
v_call: TRBV5-6; clone_size: -; j_call: TRBJ2-5; d_call: TRBD1; cdr3_aa: CASSPPTGMQETQYF; cdr3_nt: TGTGCCAGCAGCCCGCCGACAGGGATGCAAGAGACCCAGTACTTC
v_call: TRBV7-9; clone_size: -; j_call: TRBJ2-5; d_call: -; cdr3_aa: CASGQGPQETQYF; cdr3_nt: TGTGCCAGTGGCCAGGGACCCCAAGAGACCCAGTACTTC
v_call: TRBV5-1; clone_size: -; j_call: TRBJ2-1; d_call: TRBD1; cdr3_aa: CASSLRGDRVENEQFF; cdr3_nt: TGCGCCAGCAGCTTGAGGGGGGACAGGGTTGAGAATGAGCAGTTCTTC
v_call: TRBV12-2; clone_size: -; j_call: TRBJ2-1; d_call: -; cdr3_aa: CASRLGGRDDPPYNEQFF; cdr3_nt: TGTGCAAGTCGCTTAGGGGGACGGGACGACCCTCCCTACAATGAGCAGTTCTTC
v_call: TRBV11-1; clone_size: few; j_call: TRBJ2-7; d_call: -; cdr3_aa: CASSFAGLNYEQYF; cdr3_nt: TGTGCCAGCAGCTTTGCGGGACTGAACTACGAGCAGTACTTC
v_call: TRBV7-2; clone_size: -; j_call: TRBJ2-7; d_call: TRBD2; cdr3_aa: CAGSSKGTSGRYEQYF; cdr3_nt: TGTGCCGGCAGCTCAAAGGGGACTAGCGGACGCTACGAGCAGTACTTC
v_call: TRBV4-1; clone_size: -; j_call: TRBJ2-1; d_call: -; cdr3_aa: CASSQEVGGTDEQFF; cdr3_nt: TGCGCCAGCAGCCAAGAGGTGGGAGGTACGGATGAGCAGTTCTTC
v_call: TRBV5-6; clone_size: once; j_call: TRBJ2-7; d_call: -; cdr3_aa: CASSLRGVEQYF; cdr3_nt: TGTGCCAGCAGCTTGAGAGGGGTCGAGCAGTACTTC
v_call: TRBV5-1; clone_size: -; j_call: TRBJ1-1; d_call: -; cdr3_aa: CASSLGGAGTEAFF; cdr3_nt: TGCGCCAGCAGCTTGGGTGGTGCTGGCACTGAAGCTTTCTTT
v_call: TRBV5-1; clone_size: -; j_call: TRBJ2-7; d_call: -; cdr3_aa: CASSLAQGFSYEQYF; cdr3_nt: TGCGCCAGCAGCTTGGCCCAGGGATTCTCCTACGAGCAGTACTTC
v_call: TRBV28; clone_size: -; j_call: TRBJ2-7; d_call: TRBD2; cdr3_aa: CASKSGSRYEQYF; cdr3_nt: TGTGCCAGCAAAAGCGGGAGTAGGTACGAGCAGTACTTC
v_call: TRBV6-5; clone_size: -; j_call: TRBJ2-7; d_call: -; cdr3_aa: CASSYSIGSSYEQYF; cdr3_nt: TGTGCCAGCAGTTACTCGATCGGGAGCTCCTACGAGCAGTACTTC
v_call: TRBV4-1; clone_size: -; j_call: TRBJ1-1; d_call: -; cdr3_aa: CASSQVSRNTEAFF; cdr3_nt: TGCGCCAGCAGCCAAGTTTCCAGGAACACTGAAGCTTTCTTT
v_call: TRBV5-1; clone_size: once; j_call: TRBJ1-1; d_call: -; cdr3_aa: CASSLEYVDTEAFF; cdr3_nt: TGCGCCAGCAGCTTGGAATACGTGGACACTGAAGCTTTCTTT
v_call: TRBV27; clone_size: -; j_call: TRBJ2-7; d_call: -; cdr3_aa: CASSLFPRTQGWSEQYF; cdr3_nt: TGTGCCAGCAGTTTATTCCCCCGAACACAGGGTTGGAGCGAGCAGTACTTC
v_call: TRBV28; clone_size: -; j_call: TRBJ1-1; d_call: -; cdr3_aa: CASSLGRDTEAFF; cdr3_nt: TGTGCCAGCAGTTTGGGCCGCGACACTGAAGCTTTCTTT
v_call: TRBV7-2; clone_size: -; j_call: TRBJ2-7; d_call: -; cdr3_aa: CASSLDSVRSYEQYF; cdr3_nt: TGTGCCAGCAGCTTGGATAGCGTACGCTCCTACGAGCAGTACTTC
v_call: TRBV11-2; clone_size: -; j_call: TRBJ1-2; d_call: TRBD1; cdr3_aa: CASSPRGTANNYGYTF; cdr3_nt: TGTGCCAGCAGCCCGCGTGGGACAGCTAATAACTATGGCTACACCTTC
v_call: TRBV28; clone_size: -; j_call: TRBJ1-2; d_call: -; cdr3_aa: CATLPHEHYGYTF; cdr3_nt: TGTGCCACCCTCCCACACGAACACTATGGCTACACCTTC
v_call: TRBV7-9; clone_size: -; j_call: TRBJ2-3; d_call: -; cdr3_aa: CASSLEGGSTDTQYF; cdr3_nt: TGTGCCAGCAGCTTAGAAGGGGGAAGCACAGATACGCAGTATTTT
v_call: TRBV6-1; clone_size: -; j_call: TRBJ2-7; d_call: -; cdr3_aa: CASSEVANYEQYF; cdr3_nt: TGTGCCAGCAGTGAAGTGGCTAACTACGAGCAGTACTTC
v_call: TRBV4-1; clone_size: -; j_call: TRBJ1-5; d_call: -; cdr3_aa: CASSQVGGRNQPQHF; cdr3_nt: TGCGCCAGCAGCCAAGTGGGAGGGCGGAATCAGCCCCAGCATTTT
v_call: TRBV5-1; clone_size: -; j_call: TRBJ2-7; d_call: TRBD1; cdr3_aa: CASSFGQGAMEQYF; cdr3_nt: TGCGCCAGCAGCTTCGGACAGGGGGCGATGGAGCAGTACTTC
v_call: TRBV28; clone_size: -; j_call: TRBJ2-3; d_call: TRBD1; cdr3_aa: CASSLLVRGDTQYF; cdr3_nt: TGTGCCAGCAGTTTATTAGTCAGGGGGGATACGCAGTATTTT
v_call: TRBV30; clone_size: -; j_call: TRBJ2-7; d_call: -; cdr3_aa: CAWSDVPSYEQYF; cdr3_nt: TGTGCCTGGAGTGATGTCCCGAGCTACGAGCAGTACTTC
v_call: TRBV28; clone_size: -; j_call: TRBJ2-7; d_call: -; cdr3_aa: CASSSPDVAAISYEQYF; cdr3_nt: TGTGCCAGCAGTTCCCCGGACGTAGCGGCGATTAGCTACGAGCAGTACTTC
v_call: TRBV19; clone_size: -; j_call: TRBJ1-2; d_call: -; cdr3_aa: CASSNGAEYTF; cdr3_nt: TGTGCCAGTAGTAATGGGGCGGAATACACCTTC
v_call: TRBV9; clone_size: once; j_call: TRBJ1-1; d_call: TRBD1; cdr3_aa: CASSQPGQGSTEAFF; cdr3_nt: TGTGCCAGCAGCCAACCTGGACAGGGGAGTACTGAAGCTTTCTTT
v_call: TRBV28; clone_size: -; j_call: TRBJ2-7; d_call: -; cdr3_aa: CASSWTVYEQYF; cdr3_nt: TGTGCCAGCAGTTGGACAGTCTACGAGCAGTACTTC